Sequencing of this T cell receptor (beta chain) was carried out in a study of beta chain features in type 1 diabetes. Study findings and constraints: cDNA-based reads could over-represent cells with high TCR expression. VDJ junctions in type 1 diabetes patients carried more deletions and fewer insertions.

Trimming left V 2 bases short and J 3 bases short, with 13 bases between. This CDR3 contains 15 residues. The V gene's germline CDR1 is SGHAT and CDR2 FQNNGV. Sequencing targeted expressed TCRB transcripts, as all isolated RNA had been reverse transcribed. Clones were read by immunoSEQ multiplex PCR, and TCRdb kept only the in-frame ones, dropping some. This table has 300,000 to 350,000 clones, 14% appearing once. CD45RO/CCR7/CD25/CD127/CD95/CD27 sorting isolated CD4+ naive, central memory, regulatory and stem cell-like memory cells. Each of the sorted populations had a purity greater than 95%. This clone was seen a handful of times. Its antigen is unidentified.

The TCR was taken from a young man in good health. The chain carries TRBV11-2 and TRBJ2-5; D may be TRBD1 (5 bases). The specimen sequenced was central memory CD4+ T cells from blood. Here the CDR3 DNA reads TGTGCCAGCAGCTTAAACAGGAGAAGGGAAGAGACCCAGTACTTC. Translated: CASSLNRRREETQYF. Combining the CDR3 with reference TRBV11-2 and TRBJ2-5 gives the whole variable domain EAGVAQSPRYKIIEKRQSVAFWCNPISGHATLYWYQQILGQGPKLLIQFQNNGVVDDSQLPKDRFSAERLKGVDSTLKIQPAKLEDSAVYLCASSLNRRREETQYFGPGTRLLVL.